Listed below are T cell receptor beta chains from one sample, sequenced in a study of control samples from healthy donors and cancer patients. The table came from immunoSEQ multiplex PCR; TCRdb's copy has only in-frame clones and leaves some out. The table has about 150,000 clones, roughly 94% seen once; the top ten hold approximately 15%. Sequences were obtained from PBMCs. The source of these receptors is a man between 60 and 70 years old with colorectal cancer. CDR3s include the opening cysteine and the closing phenylalanine or tryptophan. A D gene is named only where the DNA matches it firmly. Clone size is given for some rows only: seen once, a few or many times, or a class if the clone is expanded.

V gene: TRBV18; D gene: -; J gene: TRBJ2-7; clone size: -; CDR3 protein: CASSPVAGYEQYF; CDR3 DNA: TGTGCCAGCTCACCCGTTGCGGGATACGAGCAGTACTTC
V gene: TRBV24-1; D gene: -; J gene: TRBJ2-1; clone size: once; CDR3 protein: CATSDAQGTTYNEQFF; CDR3 DNA: TGTGCCACCAGTGATGCGCAGGGGACTACCTACAATGAGCAGTTCTTC
V gene: TRBV27; D gene: -; J gene: TRBJ1-3; clone size: -; CDR3 protein: CASSLGTAGNTIYF; CDR3 DNA: TGTGCCAGCAGTTTAGGGACGGCTGGAAACACCATATATTTT
V gene: TRBV5-1; D gene: -; J gene: TRBJ2-1; clone size: -; CDR3 protein: CASSLAGQRNEQFF; CDR3 DNA: TGCGCCAGCAGCTTGGCGGGCCAAAGGAATGAGCAGTTCTTC
V gene: TRBV27; D gene: TRBD2; J gene: TRBJ2-7; clone size: -; CDR3 protein: CASRNGLAYEQYF; CDR3 DNA: TGTGCCAGCAGGAATGGACTAGCATACGAGCAGTACTTC
V gene: TRBV28; D gene: -; J gene: TRBJ1-5; clone size: -; CDR3 protein: CASKTGTSSNQPQHF; CDR3 DNA: TGTGCCAGCAAAACCGGGACGTCTAGCAATCAGCCCCAGCATTTT
V gene: TRBV5-4; D gene: -; J gene: TRBJ1-1; clone size: -; CDR3 protein: CASSLTGDKNTEAFF; CDR3 DNA: TGTGCCAGCAGCTTGACGGGGGACAAGAACACTGAAGCTTTCTTT
V gene: TRBV19; D gene: TRBD1; J gene: TRBJ1-5; clone size: -; CDR3 protein: CASSLRTGGNQPQHF; CDR3 DNA: TGTGCCAGTAGTCTCCGGACAGGGGGCAATCAGCCCCAGCATTTT
V gene: TRBV18; D gene: -; J gene: TRBJ1-2; clone size: -; CDR3 protein: CASSLQGWDGYTF; CDR3 DNA: TGTGCCAGCTCACTACAGGGATGGGATGGCTACACCTTC
V gene: TRBV9; D gene: -; J gene: TRBJ2-1; clone size: -; CDR3 protein: CASSAGQGFNEQFF; CDR3 DNA: TGTGCCAGCAGCGCCGGCCAGGGGTTCAATGAGCAGTTCTTC
V gene: TRBV13; D gene: -; J gene: TRBJ1-1; clone size: -; CDR3 protein: CASSLQGWAFF; CDR3 DNA: TGTGCCAGCAGCTTACAGGGGTGGGCTTTCTTT
V gene: TRBV30; D gene: TRBD1; J gene: TRBJ2-3; clone size: few; CDR3 protein: CAWRGFGTGFFDTQYF; CDR3 DNA: TGTGCCTGGAGAGGGTTTGGGACAGGGTTTTTTGATACGCAGTATTTT
V gene: TRBV3-1/TRBV3-2; D gene: TRBD1; J gene: TRBJ1-1; clone size: -; CDR3 protein: CASSLGTGGVKPGNTEAFF; CDR3 DNA: TGTGCCAGCAGCCTCGGGACAGGGGGCGTCAAACCGGGGAACACTGAAGCTTTCTTT
V gene: TRBV3-1/TRBV3-2; D gene: TRBD1; J gene: TRBJ2-3; clone size: -; CDR3 protein: CASSETGSTSTDTQYF; CDR3 DNA: TGTGCCAGCAGTGAGACAGGGTCAACTAGCACAGATACGCAGTATTTT
V gene: TRBV18; D gene: -; J gene: TRBJ2-5; clone size: once; CDR3 protein: CASSPRGGRQETQYF; CDR3 DNA: TGTGCCAGCTCACCACGGGGGGGGCGGCAAGAGACCCAGTACTTC
V gene: TRBV7-8; D gene: TRBD2; J gene: TRBJ2-1; clone size: -; CDR3 protein: CASSLAQAGGQSYNEQFF; CDR3 DNA: TGTGCCAGCAGCTTGGCCCAAGCGGGGGGGCAGTCCTACAATGAGCAGTTCTTC
V gene: TRBV10-3; D gene: TRBD2; J gene: TRBJ2-3; clone size: -; CDR3 protein: CAIRASGGADTQYF; CDR3 DNA: TGTGCCATCAGAGCTAGCGGGGGGGCAGATACGCAGTATTTT
V gene: TRBV25-1; D gene: -; J gene: TRBJ1-1; clone size: -; CDR3 protein: CASSERGGTEAFF; CDR3 DNA: TGTGCCAGCAGTGAACGCGGGGGGACTGAAGCTTTCTTT
V gene: TRBV7-9; D gene: TRBD1; J gene: TRBJ2-2; clone size: -; CDR3 protein: CASSSGQAITGELFF; CDR3 DNA: TGTGCCAGCAGCTCCGGACAGGCAATTACCGGGGAGCTGTTTTTT
V gene: TRBV6-5; D gene: -; J gene: TRBJ2-3; clone size: -; CDR3 protein: CASSYVGLGADTQYF; CDR3 DNA: TGTGCCAGCAGTTACGTGGGTCTGGGGGCAGATACGCAGTATTTT
V gene: TRBV2; D gene: -; J gene: TRBJ2-3; clone size: -; CDR3 protein: CASNRGADTQYF; CDR3 DNA: TGTGCCAGCAACAGAGGGGCAGATACGCAGTATTTT
V gene: TRBV30; D gene: -; J gene: TRBJ1-3; clone size: -; CDR3 protein: CAWSVQQGWDTIYF; CDR3 DNA: TGTGCCTGGAGTGTACAACAGGGATGGGACACCATATATTTT
V gene: TRBV21-1; D gene: -; J gene: TRBJ2-1; clone size: -; CDR3 protein: CASSTSPGQGPYNEQFF; CDR3 DNA: TGTGCCAGCAGCACCTCCCCGGGACAGGGACCCTACAATGAGCAGTTCTTC
V gene: TRBV9; D gene: -; J gene: TRBJ1-6; clone size: -; CDR3 protein: CASSVGGGGNSPLHF; CDR3 DNA: TGTGCCAGCAGCGTAGGAGGGGGTGGGAATTCACCCCTCCACTTT
V gene: TRBV7-9; D gene: -; J gene: TRBJ2-6; clone size: -; CDR3 protein: CASSTIPTGANVLTF; CDR3 DNA: TGTGCCAGCAGCACGATCCCTACTGGGGCCAACGTCCTGACTTTC
V gene: TRBV29-1; D gene: TRBD2; J gene: TRBJ2-7; clone size: once; CDR3 protein: CSVESIGGTYEQYF; CDR3 DNA: TGCAGCGTTGAGTCTATCGGGGGGACCTACGAGCAGTACTTC
V gene: TRBV10-2; D gene: -; J gene: TRBJ1-5; clone size: once; CDR3 protein: CASSPTDNQPQHF; CDR3 DNA: TGCGCCAGCAGTCCGACAGATAATCAGCCCCAGCATTTT
V gene: TRBV4-1; D gene: TRBD2; J gene: TRBJ2-4; clone size: -; CDR3 protein: CASSPGLAGGLGKNIQYF; CDR3 DNA: TGCGCCAGCAGCCCCGGACTAGCGGGGGGGCTCGGCAAAAACATTCAGTACTTC
V gene: TRBV27; D gene: -; J gene: TRBJ2-2; clone size: -; CDR3 protein: CASSLRDTLKNTGELFF; CDR3 DNA: TGTGCCAGCAGTTTAAGGGACACCCTCAAGAACACCGGGGAGCTGTTTTTT
V gene: TRBV27; D gene: TRBD1; J gene: TRBJ2-2; clone size: -; CDR3 protein: CASSLGTGRNTGELFF; CDR3 DNA: TGTGCCAGCAGTCTCGGGACAGGGAGGAACACCGGGGAGCTGTTTTTT
V gene: TRBV6-6; D gene: -; J gene: TRBJ1-6; clone size: -; CDR3 protein: CASTPRQGREPLHF; CDR3 DNA: TGTGCCAGCACCCCCCGACAAGGAAGGGAACCCCTCCACTTT
V gene: TRBV19; D gene: -; J gene: TRBJ1-2; clone size: -; CDR3 protein: CASSIDQNGYTF; CDR3 DNA: TGTGCCAGTAGTATAGATCAGAATGGCTACACCTTC
V gene: TRBV30; D gene: TRBD1; J gene: TRBJ1-1; clone size: -; CDR3 protein: CAWSVQTGGNTEAFF; CDR3 DNA: TGTGCCTGGAGTGTACAGACAGGGGGAAACACTGAAGCTTTCTTT
V gene: TRBV21-1; D gene: -; J gene: TRBJ1-1; clone size: -; CDR3 protein: CASSKEGACGGCNTEAFF; CDR3 DNA: TGTGCCAGCAGCAAAGAAGGGGCATGTGGGGGGTGTAACACTGAAGCTTTCTTT
V gene: TRBV10-3; D gene: TRBD2; J gene: TRBJ2-1; clone size: -; CDR3 protein: CAISDRPGGGANEQFF; CDR3 DNA: TGTGCCATCAGTGACCGACCTGGCGGGGGGGCAAATGAGCAGTTCTTC
V gene: TRBV6-2/TRBV6-3; D gene: -; J gene: TRBJ2-5; clone size: -; CDR3 protein: CASGSTQETQYF; CDR3 DNA: TGTGCCAGCGGTTCCACACAAGAGACCCAGTACTTC
V gene: TRBV4-1; D gene: -; J gene: TRBJ2-5; clone size: -; CDR3 protein: CASSQDSGLVGQETQYF; CDR3 DNA: TGCGCCAGCAGCCAAGATTCAGGACTCGTTGGGCAAGAGACCCAGTACTTC
V gene: TRBV4-1; D gene: TRBD1; J gene: TRBJ2-7; clone size: -; CDR3 protein: CASSQAGQGEDIYEQYF; CDR3 DNA: TGCGCCAGCAGCCAGGCCGGACAGGGTGAAGATATCTACGAGCAGTACTTC
V gene: TRBV5-1; D gene: TRBD2; J gene: TRBJ2-5; clone size: -; CDR3 protein: CASSLFTSGSQETQYF; CDR3 DNA: TGCGCCAGCAGCTTGTTCACTAGCGGGTCCCAAGAGACCCAGTACTTC
V gene: TRBV2; D gene: -; J gene: TRBJ1-3; clone size: -; CDR3 protein: CASSAGRLEAGNTIYF; CDR3 DNA: TGTGCCAGCAGCGCGGGACGCCTGGAAGCTGGAAACACCATATATTTT
V gene: TRBV10-1; D gene: -; J gene: TRBJ2-2; clone size: -; CDR3 protein: CASSANTGELFF; CDR3 DNA: TGCGCCAGCAGTGCAAACACCGGGGAGCTGTTTTTT
V gene: TRBV10-3; D gene: TRBD1; J gene: TRBJ1-1; clone size: -; CDR3 protein: CAISGGQGAIAEAFF; CDR3 DNA: TGTGCCATCAGTGGGGGACAGGGGGCAATCGCTGAAGCTTTCTTT
V gene: TRBV4-2; D gene: -; J gene: TRBJ1-1; clone size: -; CDR3 protein: CASSQAHTNTEAFF; CDR3 DNA: TGTGCCAGCAGCCAAGCTCACACGAACACTGAAGCTTTCTTT
V gene: TRBV18; D gene: -; J gene: TRBJ2-7; clone size: -; CDR3 protein: CASAQSEGKGEQYF; CDR3 DNA: TGTGCCAGCGCCCAGAGCGAGGGGAAAGGGGAGCAGTACTTC